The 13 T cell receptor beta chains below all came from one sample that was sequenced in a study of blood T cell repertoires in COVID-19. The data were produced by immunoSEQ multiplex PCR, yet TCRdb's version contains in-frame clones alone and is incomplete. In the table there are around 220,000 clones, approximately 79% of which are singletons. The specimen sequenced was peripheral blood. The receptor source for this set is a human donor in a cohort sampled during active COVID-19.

The CDR3 DNA is TGTGCCAGCATCAAACCGGGACAGCCCTCTGAAGCTTTCTTT. This gives the protein CASIKPGQPSEAFF. The J gene is TRBJ1-1, the V gene TRBV6-5; 7 nucleotides line up with TRBD1. The junction had 11 bases not matched to a gene; V was cut back by 7 bases and J by 6 bases. CDR1 MNHEY and CDR2 SVGAGI come from the germline V gene. The CDR3 is made up of 14 amino acids.

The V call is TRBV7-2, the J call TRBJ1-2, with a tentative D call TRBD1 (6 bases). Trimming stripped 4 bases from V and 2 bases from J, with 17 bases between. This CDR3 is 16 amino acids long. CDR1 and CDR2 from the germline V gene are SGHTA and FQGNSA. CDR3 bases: TGTGCCAGCAGCTCGGGGGGGCGCACCTTCAACTATGGCTACACCTTC. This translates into CASSSGGRTFNYGYTF.

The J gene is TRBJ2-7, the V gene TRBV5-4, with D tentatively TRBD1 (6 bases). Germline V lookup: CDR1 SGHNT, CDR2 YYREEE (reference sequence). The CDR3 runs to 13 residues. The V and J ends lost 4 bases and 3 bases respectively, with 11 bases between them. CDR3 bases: TGTGCCAGCAGCCTGCAGGGGAGCTACGAGCAGTACTTC. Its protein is CASSLQGSYEQYF.

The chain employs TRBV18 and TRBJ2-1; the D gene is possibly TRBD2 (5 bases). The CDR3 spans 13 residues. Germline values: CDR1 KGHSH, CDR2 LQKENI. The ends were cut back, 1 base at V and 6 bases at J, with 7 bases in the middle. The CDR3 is CASSPQGANEQFF. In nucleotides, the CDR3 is TGTGCCAGCTCACCACAGGGAGCCAATGAGCAGTTCTTC. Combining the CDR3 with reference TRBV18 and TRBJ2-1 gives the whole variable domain NAGVMQNPRHLVRRRGQEARLRCSPMKGHSHVYWYRQLPEEGLKFMVYLQKENIIDESGMPKERFSAEFPKEGPSILRIQQVVRGDSAAYFCASSPQGANEQFFGPGTRLTVL.

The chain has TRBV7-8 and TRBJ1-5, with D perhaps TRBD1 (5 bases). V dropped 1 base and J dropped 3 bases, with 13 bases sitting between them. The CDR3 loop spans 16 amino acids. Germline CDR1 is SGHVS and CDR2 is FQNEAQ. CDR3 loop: CASSLGQGILNQPQHF. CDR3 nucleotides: TGTGCCAGCAGCTTAGGTCAGGGAATCCTCAATCAGCCCCAGCATTTT.

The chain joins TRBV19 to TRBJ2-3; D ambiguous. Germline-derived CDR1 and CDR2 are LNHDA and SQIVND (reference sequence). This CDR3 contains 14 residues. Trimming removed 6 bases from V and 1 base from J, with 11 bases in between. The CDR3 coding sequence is TGTGCCAGTAGCACGACCGGAGGCACAGATACGCAGTATTTT. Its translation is CASSTTGGTDTQYF.

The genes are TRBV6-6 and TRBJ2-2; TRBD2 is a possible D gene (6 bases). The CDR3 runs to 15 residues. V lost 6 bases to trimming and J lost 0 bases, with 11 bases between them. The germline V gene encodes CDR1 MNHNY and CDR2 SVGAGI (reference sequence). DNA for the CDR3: TGTGCCAGCAGACGGGAGCCCCCGAACACCGGGGAGCTGTTTTTT. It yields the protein CASRREPPNTGELFF.

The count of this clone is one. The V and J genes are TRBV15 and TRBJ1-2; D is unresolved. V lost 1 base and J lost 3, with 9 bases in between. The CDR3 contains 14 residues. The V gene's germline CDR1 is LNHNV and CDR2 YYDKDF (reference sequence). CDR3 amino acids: CATSRANSYYGYTF. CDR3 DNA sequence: TGTGCCACCAGCAGAGCAAACAGCTACTATGGCTACACCTTC.

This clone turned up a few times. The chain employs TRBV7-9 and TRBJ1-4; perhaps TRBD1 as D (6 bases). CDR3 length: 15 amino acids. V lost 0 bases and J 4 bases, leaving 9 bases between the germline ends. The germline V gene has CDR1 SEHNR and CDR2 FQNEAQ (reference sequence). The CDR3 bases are TGTGCCAGCAGCTTAGCACAGGGTATTAATGAAAAACTGTTTTTT. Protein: CASSLAQGINEKLFF.

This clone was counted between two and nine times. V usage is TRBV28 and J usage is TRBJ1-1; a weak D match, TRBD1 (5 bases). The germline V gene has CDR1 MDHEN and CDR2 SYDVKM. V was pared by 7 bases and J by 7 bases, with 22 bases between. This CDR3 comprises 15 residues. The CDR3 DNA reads TGTGCCAGCACTGATGACCAGATGACAGCTGATGAAGCTTTCTTT. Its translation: CASTDDQMTADEAFF. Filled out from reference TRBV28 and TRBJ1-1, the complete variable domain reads DVKVTQSSRYLVKRTGEKVFLECVQDMDHENMFWYRQDPGLGLRLIYFSYDVKMKEKGDIPEGYSVSREKKERFSLILESASTNQTSMYLCASTDDQMTADEAFFGQGTRLTVV.

The CDR3 region has the DNA TGTGCCAGCAGCCTCCGGGGGGGGTCCTACAATGAGCAGTTCTTC. Translating it yields CASSLRGGSYNEQFF. The rearrangement uses TRBV3-1 (or the pseudogene TRBV3-2) and TRBJ2-1; the match to TRBD2 covers 8 bases. CDR3 length: 15 residues. V lost 4 bases to trimming and J lost 1 base; unmatched junction nucleotides: 3. The germline V gene encodes CDR1 LGHDT and CDR2 YNNKEL (reference sequence).

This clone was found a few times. The CDR3 DNA is TGTGCCAGCAGCGTACAGGGGGAGAGCAATCAGCCCCAGCATTTT. Its protein product is CASSVQGESNQPQHF. V usage is TRBV27 and J usage is TRBJ1-5, with 8 bases that match TRBD1. Trimming removed 6 bases from V and 1 base from J; junction bases left unmatched: 5. The CDR3 extends over 15 amino acids. Germline V lookup: CDR1 MNHEY, CDR2 SMNVEV (reference sequence).

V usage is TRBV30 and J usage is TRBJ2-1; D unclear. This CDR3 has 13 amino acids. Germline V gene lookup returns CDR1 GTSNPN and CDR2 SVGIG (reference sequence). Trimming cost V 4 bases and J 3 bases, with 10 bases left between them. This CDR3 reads CAWNLEYYNEQFF. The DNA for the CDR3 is TGTGCCTGGAATCTAGAGTACTACAATGAGCAGTTCTTC.